Following are 9 T cell receptor beta chains from one sample sequenced in a study of T cells after somatic rescue of genetic block. TCRdb's copy holds only in-frame clones and misses some; the assay was immunoSEQ multiplex PCR. The table records tens of thousands of clones, 92% of them present only once. What was sequenced was peripheral blood mononuclear cells (PBMCs). The receptors were gathered from a man in his forties.

This clone was observed a handful of times. The gene calls are TRBV19 and TRBJ2-2; TRBD2 is a possible D gene (5 bases). Trimming cost V 2 bases and J 7 bases, with 8 bases left between them. Germline CDR1 is LNHDA and CDR2 is SQIVND (reference sequence). CDR3 length: 13 amino acids. CDR3 DNA: TGTGCCAGTAGTATAACCGGGGTCGGGGAGCTGTTTTTT. Translating it yields CASSITGVGELFF.

This chain links TRBV11-2 with TRBJ2-5; 10 bases agree with TRBD2. Germline CDR1 is SGHAT and CDR2 is FQNNGV. Germline trimming cut 6 bases from V and 4 bases from J; bases unmatched to any gene: 14. This CDR3 is built from 17 residues. The CDR3 sequence is CASSNEGVAGGRETQYF. The CDR3 bases are TGTGCCAGCAGTAACGAAGGGGTAGCGGGAGGAAGAGAGACCCAGTACTTC.

This sequence joins TRBV5-4 and TRBJ1-3, with D tentatively TRBD1 (6 bases). The CDR3 is 16 residues long. Looked up from germline, CDR1 is SGHNT and CDR2 is YYREEE (reference sequence). The germline V and J ends were trimmed by 0 bases and 3 bases, with 13 bases remaining between them. CDR3 coding DNA: TGTGCCAGCAGCTTGGACCCTACAGGGCTTGGAAACACCATATATTTT. Protein product: CASSLDPTGLGNTIYF.

The rearrangement joins TRBV9 to TRBJ2-2; TRBD2 is a possible D gene (5 bases). Trimming took off 8 bases at V and 5 bases at J, with 22 bases between the two ends. The CDR3 contains 16 residues. Germline assignment: CDR1 SGDLS and CDR2 YYNGEE. In nucleotides, the CDR3 is TGTGCCAGTAGTTCACGCCCCGACGGGGTTACCGGGGAGCTGTTTTTT. It specifies CASSSRPDGVTGELFF. The variable domain in full, completed from reference TRBV9 and TRBJ2-2, reads DSGVTQTPKHLITATGQRVTLRCSPRSGDLSVYWYQQSLDQGLQFLIQYYNGEERAKGNILERFSAQQFPDLHSELNLSSLELGDSALYFCASSSRPDGVTGELFFGEGSRLTVL.

The chain couples TRBV19 to TRBJ1-1; unclear D gene. CDR1 is LNHDA and CDR2 is SQIVND in the germline V gene (reference sequence). V lost 5 bases and J 4 bases, leaving 14 bases between the germline ends. The CDR3 totals 14 residues. In DNA form, the CDR3 reads TGTGCCAGTAGTGTGGGCAGGTGGGCCACTGAAGCTTTCTTT. Protein: CASSVGRWATEAFF.

Only a few counts were recorded for this clone. This chain uses TRBV30 with TRBJ1-6; 7 bases line up with TRBD1. Germline V gives CDR1 GTSNPN, CDR2 SVGIG (reference sequence). After removal of 4 bases from V and 4 bases from J, the junction contained 7 bases not matched to a gene. This CDR3 spans 15 amino acids. CDR3 nucleotide sequence: TGTGCCTGGAACGTCGGGACAGCTTATAATTCACCCCTCCACTTT. This encodes CAWNVGTAYNSPLHF.

This clone was detected only once. This chain links TRBV6-5 with TRBJ1-5; a weak D match, TRBD1 (6 bases). Germline V CDR1 and CDR2: MNHEY, SVGAGI. This CDR3 is 14 amino acids long. V was clipped by 5 bases and J by 4 bases, with 12 bases between them. The CDR3 DNA reads TGTGCCAGCAGTCTAGGACAGATTAATCAGCCCCAGCATTTT. This codes for CASSLGQINQPQHF.

This clone was detected once. The chain employs TRBV7-9 and TRBJ2-7; D call uncertain. The CDR3 has 12 amino acids. The V gene's germline CDR1 is SEHNR and CDR2 FQNEAQ (reference sequence). Trimming removed 3 bases from V and 5 bases from J, with 8 bases in between. The chain's CDR3 is CASSFMEHEQYF. CDR3 in DNA: TGTGCCAGCAGCTTCATGGAACACGAGCAGTACTTC.

The gene calls are TRBV28 and TRBJ2-5, with D possibly being TRBD1 (6 bases). Trimming cost V 6 bases and J 5 bases, with 10 bases left between them. CDR1 and CDR2 (germline): MDHEN, SYDVKM. The CDR3 totals 12 residues. CDR3 protein: CASRSGQETQYF. The CDR3 nucleotides read TGTGCCAGCAGAAGCGGACAGGAGACCCAGTACTTC.